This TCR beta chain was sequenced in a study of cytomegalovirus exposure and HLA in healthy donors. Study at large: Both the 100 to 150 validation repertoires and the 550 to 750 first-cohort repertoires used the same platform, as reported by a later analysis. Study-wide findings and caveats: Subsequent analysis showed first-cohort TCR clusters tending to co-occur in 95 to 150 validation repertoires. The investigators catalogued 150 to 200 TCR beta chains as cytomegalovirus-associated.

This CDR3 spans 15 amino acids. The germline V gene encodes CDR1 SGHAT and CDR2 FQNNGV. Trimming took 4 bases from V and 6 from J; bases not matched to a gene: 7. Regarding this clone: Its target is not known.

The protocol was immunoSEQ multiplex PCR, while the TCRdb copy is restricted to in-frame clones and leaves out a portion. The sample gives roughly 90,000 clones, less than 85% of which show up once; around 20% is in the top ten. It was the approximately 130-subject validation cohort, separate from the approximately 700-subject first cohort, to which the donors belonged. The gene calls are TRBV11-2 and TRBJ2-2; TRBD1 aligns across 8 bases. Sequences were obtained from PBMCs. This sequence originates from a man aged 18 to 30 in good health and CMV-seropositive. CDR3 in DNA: TGTGCCAGCAGCTCAGGACAGGGAATCGCCGGGGAGCTGTTTTTT. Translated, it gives CASSSGQGIAGELFF.